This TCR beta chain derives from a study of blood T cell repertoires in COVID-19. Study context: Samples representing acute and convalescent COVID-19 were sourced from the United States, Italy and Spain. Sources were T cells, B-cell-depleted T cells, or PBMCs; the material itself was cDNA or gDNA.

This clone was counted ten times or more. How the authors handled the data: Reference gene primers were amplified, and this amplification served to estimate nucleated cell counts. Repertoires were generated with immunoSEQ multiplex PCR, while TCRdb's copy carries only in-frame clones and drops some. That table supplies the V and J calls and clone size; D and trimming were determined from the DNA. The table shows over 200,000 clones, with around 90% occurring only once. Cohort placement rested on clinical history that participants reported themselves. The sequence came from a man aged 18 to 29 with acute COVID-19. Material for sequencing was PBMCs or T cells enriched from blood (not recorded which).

Here the CDR3 reads CASSTSSDRVAEQYF. The CDR3 DNA reads as TGTGCCAGCAGTACCTCGTCGGACAGGGTGGCCGAGCAGTACTTC. The genes are TRBV6-1 and TRBJ2-7; 8 bases line up with TRBD1. Germline V gene sequence: CDR1 MNHNS, CDR2 SASEGT. The CDR3 runs 15 residues. V lost 5 bases and J lost 6; bases outside the gene matches: 12.